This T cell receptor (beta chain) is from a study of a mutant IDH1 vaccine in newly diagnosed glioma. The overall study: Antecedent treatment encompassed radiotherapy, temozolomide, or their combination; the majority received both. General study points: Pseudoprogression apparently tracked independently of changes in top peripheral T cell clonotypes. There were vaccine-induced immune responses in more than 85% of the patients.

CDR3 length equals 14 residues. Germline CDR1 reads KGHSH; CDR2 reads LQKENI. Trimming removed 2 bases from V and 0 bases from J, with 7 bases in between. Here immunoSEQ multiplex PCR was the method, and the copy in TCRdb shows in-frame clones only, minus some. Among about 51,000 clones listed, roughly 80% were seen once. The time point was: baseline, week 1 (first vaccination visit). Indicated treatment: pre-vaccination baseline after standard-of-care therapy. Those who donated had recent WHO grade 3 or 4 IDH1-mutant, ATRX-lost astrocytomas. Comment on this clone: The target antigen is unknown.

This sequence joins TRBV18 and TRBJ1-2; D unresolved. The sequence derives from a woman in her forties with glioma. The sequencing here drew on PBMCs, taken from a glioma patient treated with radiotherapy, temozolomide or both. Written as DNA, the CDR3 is TGTGCCAGCTCACCATACGGCGCTAACTATGGCTACACCTTC. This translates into CASSPYGANYGYTF.